This paragraph covers one T cell receptor beta chain sequence. Germline V lookup: CDR1 SGHRS, CDR2 YFSETQ. V was pared by 2 bases and J by 3 bases, with 8 bases of the junction left unmatched. The CDR3 has 15 amino acids. The entry originates in a study of blood T cell repertoires in COVID-19. Per the study methods: Estimated nucleated cell counts came from reference gene primer amplification. The assay was immunoSEQ multiplex PCR, and TCRdb's table has in-frame clones only and misses some. The V and J calls and clone size were taken over from that table, and D and trimming were inferred from the DNA. The top ten hold roughly 2.2% of the sample, which has about 130,000 clones, less than 90% seen once.

Sequencing was performed on PBMCs or T cells enriched from blood (not recorded which). The TCR originated in a woman aged 45-65 years who had recovered from COVID-19. V and J are TRBV5-1 and TRBJ2-7; 7 nucleotides line up with TRBD2. CDR3 residues: CASSFGSGGGYEQYF. As DNA, the CDR3 is TGCGCCAGCAGCTTCGGATCAGGCGGGGGCTACGAGCAGTACTTC. Based on the CDR3 plus reference TRBV5-1 and TRBJ2-7, the full variable domain is KAGVTQTPRYLIKTRGQQVTLSCSPISGHRSVSWYQQTPGQGLQFLFEYFSETQRNKGNFPGRFSGRQFSNSRSEMNVSTLELGDSALYLCASSFGSGGGYEQYFGPGTRLTVT.